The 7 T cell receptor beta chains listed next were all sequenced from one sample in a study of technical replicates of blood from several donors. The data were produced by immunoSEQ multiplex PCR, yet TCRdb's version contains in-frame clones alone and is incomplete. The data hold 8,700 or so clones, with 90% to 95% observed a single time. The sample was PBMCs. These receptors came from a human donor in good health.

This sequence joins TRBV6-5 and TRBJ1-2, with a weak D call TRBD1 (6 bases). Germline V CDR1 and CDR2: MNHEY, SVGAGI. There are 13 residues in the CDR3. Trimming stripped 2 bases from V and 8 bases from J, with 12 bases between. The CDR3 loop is CASSYREGGGYTF. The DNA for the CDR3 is TGTGCCAGCAGTTACCGTGAAGGGGGAGGCTACACCTTC.

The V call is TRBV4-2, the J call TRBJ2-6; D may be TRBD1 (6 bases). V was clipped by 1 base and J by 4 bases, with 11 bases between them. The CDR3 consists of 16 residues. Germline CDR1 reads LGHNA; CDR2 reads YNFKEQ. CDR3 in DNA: TGTGCCAGCAGCCAAGCCGGACAGTCAGGGGCCAACGTCCTGACTTTC. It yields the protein CASSQAGQSGANVLTF.

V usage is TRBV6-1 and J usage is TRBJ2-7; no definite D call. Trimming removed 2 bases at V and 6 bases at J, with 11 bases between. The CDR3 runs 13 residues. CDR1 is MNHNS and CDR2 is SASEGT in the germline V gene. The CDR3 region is CASSEYRAGEQYF. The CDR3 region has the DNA TGTGCCAGCAGTGAATACAGAGCCGGCGAGCAGTACTTC.

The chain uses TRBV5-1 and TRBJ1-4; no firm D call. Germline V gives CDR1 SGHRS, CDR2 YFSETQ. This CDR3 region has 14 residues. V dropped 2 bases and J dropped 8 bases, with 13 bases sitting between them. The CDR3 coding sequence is TGCGCCAGCAGCTTTGGCGGCGCTCGGGAAAAACTGTTTTTT. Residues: CASSFGGAREKLFF.

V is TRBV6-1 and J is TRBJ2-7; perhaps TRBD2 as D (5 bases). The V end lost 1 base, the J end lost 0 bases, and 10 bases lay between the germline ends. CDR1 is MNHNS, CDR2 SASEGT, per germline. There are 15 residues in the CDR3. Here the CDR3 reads CASSEEEGGSYEQYF. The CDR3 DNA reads TGTGCCAGCAGTGAAGAAGAGGGTGGCTCCTACGAGCAGTACTTC.

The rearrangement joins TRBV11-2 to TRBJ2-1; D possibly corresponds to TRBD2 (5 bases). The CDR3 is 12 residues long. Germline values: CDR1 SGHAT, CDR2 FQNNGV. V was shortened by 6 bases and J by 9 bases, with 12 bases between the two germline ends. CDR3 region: CASSRNGVEQFF. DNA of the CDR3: TGTGCCAGCAGTAGAAACGGGGTTGAGCAGTTCTTC.

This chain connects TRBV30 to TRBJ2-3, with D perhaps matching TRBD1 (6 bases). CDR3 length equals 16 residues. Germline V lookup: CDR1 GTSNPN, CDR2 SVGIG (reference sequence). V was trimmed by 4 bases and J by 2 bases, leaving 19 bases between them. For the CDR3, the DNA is TGTGCCTGGACCCTTTTTGGGACAACCTACACAGATACGCAGTATTTT. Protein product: CAWTLFGTTYTDTQYF.